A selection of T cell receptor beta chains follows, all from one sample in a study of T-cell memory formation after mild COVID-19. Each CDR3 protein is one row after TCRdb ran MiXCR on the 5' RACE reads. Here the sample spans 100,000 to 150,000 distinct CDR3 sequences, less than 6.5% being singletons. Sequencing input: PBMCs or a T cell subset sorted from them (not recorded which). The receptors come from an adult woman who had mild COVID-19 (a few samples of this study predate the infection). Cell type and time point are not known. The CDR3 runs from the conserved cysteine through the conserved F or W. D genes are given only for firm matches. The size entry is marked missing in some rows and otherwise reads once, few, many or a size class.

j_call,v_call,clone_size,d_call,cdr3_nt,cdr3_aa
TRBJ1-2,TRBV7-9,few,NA,TGTGCCAGCAGCTTACGCAGGCTATCTGGCTACACCTTC,CASSLRRLSGYTF
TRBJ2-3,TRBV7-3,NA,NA,TGTGCCAGCAGCTTAAGCAGCGGCTCCGGCGCAGATACGCAGTATTTT,CASSLSSGSGADTQYF
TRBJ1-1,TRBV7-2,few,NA,TGTGCCAGCAGTTCCCAGGTGGTCGACACTGAAGCTTTCTTT,CASSSQVVDTEAFF
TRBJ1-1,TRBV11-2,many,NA,TGTGCCAGCAGCTTATTAAACACTGAAGCTTTCTTT,CASSLLNTEAFF
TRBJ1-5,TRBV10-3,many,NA,TGTGCCACCAGTGGGGGGCGGGAGCCCCAGCATTTT,CATSGGREPQHF
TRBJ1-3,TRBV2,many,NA,TGTGCCAGCAGTGCGAGGTGGTCGAACTCTGGAAACACCATATATTTT,CASSARWSNSGNTIYF
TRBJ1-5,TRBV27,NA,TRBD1,TGTGCCAGCAGTAACGACGGGACAGGCCTCCAGCATTTT,CASSNDGTGLQHF
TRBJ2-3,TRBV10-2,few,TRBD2,TGCGCCAGCAGCCCTACTAGCGGGAGGGCCTTGGGCACAGATACGCAGTATTTT,CASSPTSGRALGTDTQYF
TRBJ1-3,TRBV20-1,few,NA,TGCAGTGCTAGGACCCAGGCGACTGGAAACACCATATATTTT,CSARTQATGNTIYF
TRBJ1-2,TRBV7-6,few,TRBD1,TGTGCCAGCAGCTCTAGATCCGGGACAGGGTACGGTGGCTACACCTTC,CASSSRSGTGYGGYTF
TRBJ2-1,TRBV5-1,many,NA,TGCGCCAGCAGCTTGGCCGGGGGAAACTACAATGAGCAGTTCTTC,CASSLAGGNYNEQFF
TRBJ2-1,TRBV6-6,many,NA,TGTGCCAGCAAACAGCCTAAGAAGGACAATGAGCAGTTCTTC,CASKQPKKDNEQFF
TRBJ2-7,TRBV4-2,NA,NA,TGTGCCAGCAGCCAAGATAGGGACCTAGGCATAGAGCAGTACTTC,CASSQDRDLGIEQYF
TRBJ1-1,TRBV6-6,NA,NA,TGTGCCAGCAGTTCGACGGCCGGAAATGTGAACACTGAAGCTTTCTTT,CASSSTAGNVNTEAFF
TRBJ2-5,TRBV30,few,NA,TGTGCCTGGAGTGTACAAGAGACCCAGTACTTC,CAWSVQETQYF
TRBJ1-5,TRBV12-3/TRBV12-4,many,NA,TGTGCCAGCAGTTTGAGGGGTTCTCAGCCCCAGCATTTT,CASSLRGSQPQHF
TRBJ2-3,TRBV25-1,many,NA,TGTGCCAGCACCACCAACACAGATACGCAGTATTTT,CASTTNTDTQYF
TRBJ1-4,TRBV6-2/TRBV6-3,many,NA,TGTGCCAGCAGTTACGCGTTCGGAGGCCCCGCGGGTGAAAAACTGTTTTTT,CASSYAFGGPAGEKLFF
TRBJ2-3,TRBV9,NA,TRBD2,TGTGCCAGCAGCCTACTAGCGGGAGAGGTCGCAGATACGCAGTATTTT,CASSLLAGEVADTQYF
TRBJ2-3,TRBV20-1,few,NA,TGCAGTGCTAGAGATCGGTTCCGGCAGGCCCTTACAGATACGCAGTATTTT,CSARDRFRQALTDTQYF
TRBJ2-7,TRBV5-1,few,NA,TGCGCCAGCAGCCCGGCAGGGTCTTCGGGGGTGGACCAACTCGAGCAGTACTTC,CASSPAGSSGVDQLEQYF
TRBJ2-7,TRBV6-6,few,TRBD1,TGTGCCAGCAGGGACCCTGGGACAGTCTACGAGCAGTACTTC,CASRDPGTVYEQYF
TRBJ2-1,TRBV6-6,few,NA,TGTGCCAGCAGGCCTCTACGGGAGATGAATGAGCAGTTCTTC,CASRPLREMNEQFF
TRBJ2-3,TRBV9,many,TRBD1,TGTGCCAGCAACCCCGGACAGGCGGCAGATACGCAGTATTTT,CASNPGQAADTQYF
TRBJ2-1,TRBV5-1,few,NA,TGCGCCAGCAGCACCAAGAACGGGGGGCCTCGGAATGAGCAGTTCTTC,CASSTKNGGPRNEQFF
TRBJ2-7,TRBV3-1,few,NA,TGTGCCAGCAGCCAATTAAACGAGCAGTACTTC,CASSQLNEQYF
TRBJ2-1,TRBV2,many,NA,TGTGCCAGCCTAGTAGCTGTTGAGCAGTTCTTC,CASLVAVEQFF
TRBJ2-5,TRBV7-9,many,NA,TGTGCCAGCAGCTTAGATCCATTTGTCCAGGGGACCCAGTACTTC,CASSLDPFVQGTQYF
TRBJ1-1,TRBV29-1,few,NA,TGCAGCGTGGCGCTCAGCAGGGTAGCTTTCTTT,CSVALSRVAFF
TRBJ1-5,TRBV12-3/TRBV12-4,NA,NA,TGTGCCAGCAGCATAGACAAAGGCAATCAGCCCCAGCATTTT,CASSIDKGNQPQHF
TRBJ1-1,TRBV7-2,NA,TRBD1,TGTGCCAGCAGCTTCAGACAGGGAGGCGCTGAAGCTTTCTTT,CASSFRQGGAEAFF
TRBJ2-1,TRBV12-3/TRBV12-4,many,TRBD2,TGTGCCACCGGGCCAGCGGGAGCTCGGAATCATGAGCAGTTCTTC,CATGPAGARNHEQFF
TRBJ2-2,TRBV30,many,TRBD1,TGTGCCTGGGAATCCGGGACAGGGATCACCGGGGAGCTGTTTTTT,CAWESGTGITGELFF
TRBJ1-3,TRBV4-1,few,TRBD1,TGCGCCAGCAGCCCCGGCAGGGGGACTGGAAACACCATATATTTT,CASSPGRGTGNTIYF
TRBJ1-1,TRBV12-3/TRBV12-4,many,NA,TGTGCCAGCAGTTTGGCTCTCCATCAGCAAGCTTTCTTT,CASSLALHQQAFF
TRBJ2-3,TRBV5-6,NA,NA,TGTGCCAGCAGCTACGGGGGCCCGGCTAGCACAGATACGCAGTATTTT,CASSYGGPASTDTQYF
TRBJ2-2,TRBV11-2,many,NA,TGTGCAGCTCCAAGTCGGAGGACCGGGGAGCTGTTTTTT,CAAPSRRTGELFF
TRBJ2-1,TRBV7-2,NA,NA,TGTGCCAGCAGCAAGGGGGGCTGGACAGAGCAGTTCTTC,CASSKGGWTEQFF
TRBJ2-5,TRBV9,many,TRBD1,TGTGCCAGCAGCGTAGCTACTACGGGTATGAGGGGGCGCCAAGAGACCCAGTACTTC,CASSVATTGMRGRQETQYF
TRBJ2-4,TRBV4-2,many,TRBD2,TGTGCCAGCAGCCACGGACTAGCGGGAGGGCCAGGCAAAAACATTCAGTACTTC,CASSHGLAGGPGKNIQYF
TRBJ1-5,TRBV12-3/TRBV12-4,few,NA,TGTGCCAGCAGTTCGGACAATCAGCCCCAGCATTTT,CASSSDNQPQHF
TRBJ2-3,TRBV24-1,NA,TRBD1,TGTGCCACCAGTGAACCGAGGGGGCGCTACGACGCAGATACGCAGTATTTT,CATSEPRGRYDADTQYF
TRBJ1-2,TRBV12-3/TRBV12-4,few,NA,TGTGCCAGCAGTCTAAGAGTCCTCGCCTGGAACTATGGCTACACCTTC,CASSLRVLAWNYGYTF
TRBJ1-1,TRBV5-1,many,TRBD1,TGCGCCAGCAGCCCCGGGCAGGGGGCCGGGATGAACACTGAAGCTTTCTTT,CASSPGQGAGMNTEAFF
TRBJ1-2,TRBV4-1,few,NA,TGCGCCAGCAGCCAACAGGGGCGTGGCTATGGCTACACCTTC,CASSQQGRGYGYTF
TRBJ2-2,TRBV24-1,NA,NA,TGTGCCACCAGTTTCGCAGCACCCACCGGGGAGCTGTTTTTT,CATSFAAPTGELFF
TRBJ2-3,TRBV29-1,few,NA,TGCAGCGTTGAAGGGGGGGCCGGTACAGATACGCAGTATTTT,CSVEGGAGTDTQYF
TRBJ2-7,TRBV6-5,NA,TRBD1,TGTGCCAGCAGAATCGACAGGGGGCAAGGGAACGAGCAGTACTTC,CASRIDRGQGNEQYF
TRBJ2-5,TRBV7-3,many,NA,TGTGCCAGCAGTGGGGTACCCCAAGAGACCCAGTACTTC,CASSGVPQETQYF
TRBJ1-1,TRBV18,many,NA,TGTGCCAGCTCACCCGCGACAGCGAACACTGAAGCTTTCTTT,CASSPATANTEAFF
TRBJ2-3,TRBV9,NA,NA,TGTGCCAGCAGCGTAGATATTAGACGGGGGCTCACAGATACGCAGTATTTT,CASSVDIRRGLTDTQYF
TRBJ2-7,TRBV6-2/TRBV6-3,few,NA,TGTGCCAGCAGTTACAGGTGGAGACTAACCTCCTACGAGCAGTACTTC,CASSYRWRLTSYEQYF
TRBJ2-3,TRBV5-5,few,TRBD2,TGTGCCAGCAGCCCCCTTGGCGGGAGTGGTATAGATACGCAGTATTTT,CASSPLGGSGIDTQYF
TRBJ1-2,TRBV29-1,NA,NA,TGCAGCGTTGAGGTGCGGCCTTCTAACTATGGCTACACCTTC,CSVEVRPSNYGYTF